This TCR beta chain comes out of a study of OX40 agonist ivuxolimab in advanced cancers. In the study overall: Ivuxolimab, which is an agonistic anti-OX40 (CD134) antibody, was administered to the patients. Antecedent anti-PD-1, anti-PD-L1 or anti-CTLA-4 therapy was permissible, with 40% having received some. Patient treatment consisted of intravenous ivuxolimab administration every 2 weeks at 0.01 to 10 mg/kg.

This clone has a handful of counts. Method: immunoSEQ multiplex PCR; TCRdb's copy keeps in-frame clones and lacks some. The sample carries fewer than 65,000 clones, approximately 82% recorded once. The germline gives CDR1 KGHSH, CDR2 LQKENI. The V and J ends lost 4 bases and 6 bases, in that order; junction bases with no gene match: 12. The CDR3 covers 15 residues. The sample here was CD4+ or CD8+ T cells sorted from blood, taken in a trial of the OX40 agonist ivuxolimab. The rearrangement joins TRBV18 to TRBJ2-7, with 7 bases that match TRBD1. This sequence originates from an adult with an advanced solid tumor such as melanoma, head and neck, liver or kidney cancer. CDR3 sequence: CASSLNWDSRREQYF. In DNA form, the CDR3 reads TGTGCCAGCTCACTAAACTGGGACAGTCGGCGCGAGCAGTACTTC.